Presented here are 29 T cell receptor beta chains from one specimen sequenced in a study of cytomegalovirus exposure and HLA in healthy donors. Libraries were prepared by immunoSEQ multiplex PCR; TCRdb keeps only in-frame clonotypes and omits some of them. The sample contains some 54,000 clones, roughly 90% of which appear only once. The material sequenced was PBMCs. The receptors were sampled from a man younger than 30 in good health and CMV-seronegative.

This clone was seen more than once but under ten times. The gene calls are TRBV19 and TRBJ2-1, with 13 bases lining up with TRBD2. The CDR3 is 16 residues long. V was pared by 5 bases and J by 8 bases, with 9 bases of the junction left unmatched. Germline-derived CDR1 and CDR2 are LNHDA and SQIVND (reference sequence). CDR3 nucleotides: TGTGCCAGTAGTGCCGGGACTAGCGGGAATGTCGATGAGCAGTTCTTC. It translates to CASSAGTSGNVDEQFF.

V gene TRBV15 combines with J gene TRBJ2-4; 9 bases fit TRBD2. The V gene end was trimmed by 5 bases and the J gene end by 4 bases; junction bases not matched to a gene: 15. This CDR3 region has 18 residues. CDR1 and CDR2 from the germline V gene are LNHNV and YYDKDF (reference sequence). The CDR3 is CATSRPQVVAGVKNIQYF. CDR3 nucleotide sequence: TGTGCCACCAGCCGCCCCCAGGTGGTAGCGGGAGTTAAAAACATTCAGTACTTC.

J is TRBJ1-5 and V is TRBV28, with D tentatively TRBD1 (6 bases). Germline assignment: CDR1 MDHEN and CDR2 SYDVKM. The CDR3 is 14 residues long. Trimming pared 4 bases from V and 4 bases from J, leaving 11 bases between. This CDR3 reads CASSSGHRNQPQHF. The CDR3 DNA follows: TGTGCCAGCAGTTCGGGACACCGGAATCAGCCCCAGCATTTT.

CDR3 DNA sequence: TGTGCCAGCAGTTTTCGCCGGGGTAACTATGGCTACACCTTC. The encoded protein is CASSFRRGNYGYTF. The rearrangement links TRBV27 to TRBJ1-2, with D uncertain. Trimming shortened V by 3 bases and J by 1 base, and 9 bases separated the two germline ends. CDR3 length: 14 residues. In germline, CDR1 is MNHEY, CDR2 SMNVEV (reference sequence).

This chain connects TRBV11-2 to TRBJ2-7, with a possible D match to TRBD1 (6 bases). The V gene's germline CDR1 is SGHAT and CDR2 FQNNGV. The CDR3 is 13 residues long. V gave up 5 bases and J gave up 7 bases, with 15 bases separating them. The DNA of the CDR3 is TGTGCCAGCAGCACGACGGACAGCACTGAGCAGTACTTC. This gives the protein CASSTTDSTEQYF.

The rearrangement links TRBV15 to TRBJ1-5, with 8 bases that match TRBD1. Germline trimming cut 0 bases from V and 9 bases from J; bases unmatched to any gene: 4. The CDR3 covers 14 residues. The germline gives CDR1 LNHNV, CDR2 YYDKDF (reference sequence). The CDR3 is CATSRDRGLGPQHF. The CDR3 nucleotides are TGTGCCACCAGCAGAGACAGGGGGCTCGGGCCCCAGCATTTT.

J is TRBJ2-3 and V is TRBV28; 15 bases fit TRBD2. The trim removed 6 bases at V and 4 bases at J, leaving 11 bases unmatched. Germline CDR1 MDHEN, CDR2 SYDVKM. The CDR3 contains 18 residues. This CDR3 reads CASSRLRTSGRAADTQYF. CDR3 sequence (DNA): TGTGCCAGCAGCCGACTAAGGACTAGCGGGAGGGCAGCAGATACGCAGTATTTT.

This chain joins TRBV28 and TRBJ2-7, with TRBD2 identical over 7 bases. J gave up 2 bases and V 4 bases, and 17 bases lay outside the gene matches. Germline V gene lookup returns CDR1 MDHEN and CDR2 SYDVKM. The CDR3 consists of 18 residues. CDR3 region: CASSSRGLVSSKPYEQYF. DNA for the CDR3: TGTGCCAGCAGTTCTCGAGGACTAGTGAGCTCCAAACCCTACGAGCAGTACTTC.

This chain links TRBV28 with TRBJ2-3, with 7 nucleotides matching TRBD2. The germline CDR1 and CDR2 sequences are MDHEN and SYDVKM. V was clipped by 3 bases and J by 4 bases; unmatched bases: 4. The CDR3 length is 14 residues. The CDR3 DNA reads as TGTGCCAGCAGTTTCGGGGGGAGCGCAGATACGCAGTATTTT. Translating gives CASSFGGSADTQYF.

In its sample, this clone was seen once. The chain combines TRBV7-6 with TRBJ2-1; 7 positions match TRBD2. The germline gives CDR1 SGHVS, CDR2 FNYEAQ. The CDR3 is made up of 16 amino acids. J was trimmed by 7 bases and V by 5 bases; bases with no gene match: 14. The CDR3 spells CASSPRGTRRGNEQFF. The CDR3 nucleotides are TGTGCCAGCAGCCCGCGGGGGACCCGCCGGGGGAATGAGCAGTTCTTC.

The J gene is TRBJ1-1, the V gene TRBV19; D gene uncertain. Deletions cut 4 bases from V and 3 bases from J, with 9 bases between. Germline V gives CDR1 LNHDA, CDR2 SQIVND (reference sequence). The CDR3 extends over 13 amino acids. As DNA, the CDR3 is TGTGCCAGTAGTAACATGAGGGACACTGAAGCTTTCTTT. Amino acids: CASSNMRDTEAFF. Based on the CDR3 plus reference TRBV19 and TRBJ1-1, the full variable domain is DGGITQSPKYLFRKEGQNVTLSCEQNLNHDAMYWYRQDPGQGLRLIYYSQIVNDFQKGDIAEGYSVSREKKESFPLTVTSAQKNPTAFYLCASSNMRDTEAFFGQGTRLTVV.

This chain connects TRBV2 to TRBJ1-2; 11 nucleotides match TRBD1. With 4 bases clipped from V and 7 bases from J, the junction kept 8 bases outside the gene matches. The CDR3 sequence is 15 residues long. Germline lookup yields CDR1 SNHLY and CDR2 FYNNEI. The CDR3 is CASSGRTGGLVGYTF. CDR3 nucleotide sequence: TGTGCCAGCAGTGGCAGGACAGGGGGCCTCGTTGGCTACACCTTC.

The rearrangement uses TRBV28 and TRBJ1-1, with a weak D call TRBD1 (5 bases). CDR3 length: 12 residues. V dropped 4 bases and J dropped 5 bases, with 8 bases sitting between them. CDR1 and CDR2 from the germline V gene are MDHEN and SYDVKM. CDR3 in amino acids: CASSSRVTEAFF. The CDR3 DNA is TGTGCCAGCAGTTCCAGGGTAACTGAAGCTTTCTTT.

This clone was seen a few times. The rearrangement joins TRBV6-1 to TRBJ1-3; the D gene is possibly TRBD1 (6 bases). This CDR3 region has 13 residues. Germline V gene data show CDR1 as MNHNS and CDR2 as SASEGT. Trimming stripped 8 bases from V and 0 bases from J, with 8 bases between. In nucleotides, the CDR3 is TGTGCCAGCCCAGGGGTCTCTGGAAACACCATATATTTT. Translated: CASPGVSGNTIYF.

The chain links TRBV23-1 to TRBJ2-3; 8 positions agree with TRBD2. TRBV23-1 is an ORF for which the function is uncertain. V lost 4 bases to trimming and J lost 0 bases; unmatched junction nucleotides: 15. The CDR3 runs to 19 residues. CDR3 region: CASSLEEEPGTRSTDTQYF. The CDR3 bases are TGCGCCAGCAGTCTGGAGGAAGAGCCCGGGACTAGAAGCACAGATACGCAGTATTTT.

The V gene is TRBV2, the J gene TRBJ1-1; D remains unclear. In germline, CDR1 is SNHLY, CDR2 FYNNEI. This CDR3 is built from 13 residues. CDR3 sequence reads: CATWREMNTEAFF. In nucleotides, the CDR3 is TGTGCTACCTGGAGGGAAATGAACACTGAAGCTTTCTTT.

The V call is TRBV28, the J call TRBJ1-5; the D is unclear. Trimming took 3 bases from V and 1 from J, leaving 13 bases between them. CDR3 length: 16 amino acids. In germline, CDR1 is MDHEN, CDR2 SYDVKM. The CDR3 DNA is TGTGCCAGCAGTTTCCTAGGGAGGAAGAGCAATCAGCCCCAGCATTTT. Protein: CASSFLGRKSNQPQHF.

V gene TRBV6-5 combines with J gene TRBJ1-5, with 9 bases lining up with TRBD1. The CDR3 is 15 amino acids. V lost 4 bases to trimming and J lost 1 base; unmatched junction nucleotides: 2. Germline loops: CDR1 MNHEY, CDR2 SVGAGI. Here the CDR3 reads CASSSGQGSNQPQHF. In nucleotides, the CDR3 is TGTGCCAGCAGTTCAGGACAGGGGAGCAATCAGCCCCAGCATTTT.

The rearrangement links TRBV5-4 to TRBJ2-3; 8 bases align to TRBD2. The length of the CDR3 is 15 residues. The trim removed 4 bases at V and 6 bases at J, leaving 10 bases unmatched. CDR1 and CDR2 from the germline V gene are SGHNT and YYREEE (reference sequence). In DNA form, the CDR3 reads TGTGCCAGCAGCCCCAGGGGACTAGGGGGGGATACGCAGTATTTT. It yields the protein CASSPRGLGGDTQYF.

This chain joins TRBV5-1 and TRBJ1-1, with TRBD1 matching 7 bases. Germline CDR1 SGHRS, CDR2 YFSETQ. This CDR3 is built from 14 residues. V trimming: 5 bases; J trimming: 1 base; junction bases outside the gene matches: 5. The DNA of the CDR3 is TGCGCCAGCAGACTGACAGGGCGGAACACTGAAGCTTTCTTT. It specifies CASRLTGRNTEAFF.

This chain joins TRBV5-1 and TRBJ1-3; tentatively, D is TRBD1 (6 bases). V dropped 0 bases and J dropped 5 bases, with 18 bases sitting between them. This CDR3 spans 17 amino acids. Per germline, CDR1 SGHRS and CDR2 YFSETQ. CDR3 bases: TGCGCCAGCAGCTTGGGGACGGCGGGGGGCGGTCGAAACACCATATATTTT. Translation gives CASSLGTAGGGRNTIYF.

The chain couples TRBV6-5 to TRBJ2-1, with a possible D match to TRBD1 (5 bases). V was pared by 7 bases and J by 5 bases, with 12 bases between. Germline CDR1 reads MNHEY; CDR2 reads SVGAGI. CDR3 length equals 13 residues. The CDR3 here is CASTRQPDNEQFF. The CDR3 DNA follows: TGTGCCAGCACCCGACAGCCTGACAATGAGCAGTTCTTC.

This clone was observed once. DNA of the CDR3: TGTGCCAGCAGCCAACCCCCTACAGGGCGTTATGGCTACACCTTC. It yields the protein CASSQPPTGRYGYTF. The V and J genes are TRBV4-2 and TRBJ1-2, with D maybe TRBD1 (6 bases). The CDR3 runs to 15 residues. V shed 2 bases and J shed 5 bases, with 15 bases lying between them. From germline, CDR1 is LGHNA and CDR2 YNFKEQ.

The chain recombines TRBV19 with TRBJ2-5; tentative D call: TRBD2 (6 bases). V lost 3 bases and J lost 2, with 13 bases in between. From germline, CDR1 is LNHDA and CDR2 SQIVND (reference sequence). The CDR3 runs 15 residues. CDR3 DNA: TGTGCCAGTAGTATGAAGGGGAGGCGGCAAGAGACCCAGTACTTC. Its protein is CASSMKGRRQETQYF. The variable domain in full, with the rest retrieved from reference TRBV19 and TRBJ2-5, is DGGITQSPKYLFRKEGQNVTLSCEQNLNHDAMYWYRQDPGQGLRLIYYSQIVNDFQKGDIAEGYSVSREKKESFPLTVTSAQKNPTAFYLCASSMKGRRQETQYFGPGTRLLVL.

The chain joins TRBV28 to TRBJ2-1, with TRBD1 matching 9 bases. Germline V gene data show CDR1 as MDHEN and CDR2 as SYDVKM. Unmatched junction bases numbered 6, after V lost 5 bases and J lost 1 base. The length of the CDR3 is 16 residues. The CDR3 spells CASSTVGTGSYNEQFF. The DNA of the CDR3 is TGTGCCAGCAGTACCGTCGGGACAGGGTCCTACAATGAGCAGTTCTTC.

This sequence joins TRBV7-9 and TRBJ1-2, with 8 bases aligning to TRBD1. Germline-derived CDR1 and CDR2 are SEHNR and FQNEAQ (reference sequence). The CDR3 has 14 amino acids. V lost 7 bases to trimming and J lost 5 bases; unmatched junction nucleotides: 9. Here the CDR3 DNA reads TGTGCCAGCACGTCACAGGGGGATTTTTATGGCTACACCTTC. This encodes CASTSQGDFYGYTF.

This clone showed up just once. The V gene is TRBV9, the J gene TRBJ1-5; possible D gene TRBD1, 6 bases. The CDR3 consists of 16 residues. Germline lookup yields CDR1 SGDLS and CDR2 YYNGEE. V dropped 3 bases and J dropped 5 bases, with 18 bases sitting between them. Here the CDR3 reads CASSAGWGQGHQPQHF. The CDR3 DNA reads as TGTGCCAGCAGCGCAGGCTGGGGGCAGGGGCATCAGCCCCAGCATTTT.

The rearrangement joins TRBV6-1 to TRBJ2-1, with D possibly matching TRBD1 (7 bases). V lost 4 bases to trimming and J lost 2 bases, with 9 bases between them. CDR1 is MNHNS and CDR2 is SASEGT in the germline V gene. CDR3 length equals 14 residues. CDR3: CASSVRGAYNEQFF. The CDR3 DNA follows: TGTGCCAGCAGTGTCAGGGGGGCCTACAATGAGCAGTTCTTC.

The chain employs TRBV5-8 and TRBJ2-7; D may be TRBD1 (5 bases). V lost 4 bases and J 1 base, leaving 15 bases between the germline ends. The CDR3 is made up of 15 amino acids. Germline values: CDR1 SGHTS, CDR2 YDEGEE. The CDR3 is CASSGSGMESYEQYF. The CDR3 nucleotides read TGTGCCAGCAGCGGGTCAGGGATGGAATCCTACGAGCAGTACTTC. Filled out from reference TRBV5-8 and TRBJ2-7, the complete variable domain reads EAGVTQSPTHLIKTRGQQATLRCSPISGHTSVYWYQQALGLGLQFLLWYDEGEERNRGNFPPRFSGRQFPNYSSELNVNALELEDSALYLCASSGSGMESYEQYFGPGTRLTVT.